This T cell receptor (beta chain) was documented in a study of cytomegalovirus exposure and HLA in healthy donors. Study overall: From donors who were HLA-typed, an early data release held approximately 91 million unique TCRs. Points from the study as a whole: It was reportedly the case that the classifier diagnosed cytomegalovirus status with high specificity and sensitivity. For most TCR beta V segments, an earlier analysis put the productive rate at about 90% or about 30% of the time.

At sampling all donors were nominally healthy, likely with unrecorded immune exposures. CDR3 length: 14 residues. The trim removed 6 bases at V and 4 bases at J, leaving 5 bases unmatched. In germline, CDR1 is MNHEY, CDR2 SMNVEV (reference sequence). Concerning this clone itself: Its antigen is still unknown.

Researchers ran the PCR with 60 Vbeta and 13 Jbeta primers. Only in-frame clones appear in the TCRdb table, and some are missing; sequencing was by immunoSEQ multiplex PCR. The top ten clones hold roughly 0.32% of a sample with about 200,000 clones, 65% to 90% of them seen once. The rearrangement uses TRBV27 and TRBJ1-2; 10 nucleotides align to TRBD1. Sequencing was performed on PBMCs. The TCR was taken from a woman aged 30 to 39 in good health and CMV-seronegative. The DNA of the CDR3 is TGTGCCAGCAGGAGACAGGGGGCCGGCTATGGCTACACCTTC. As protein: CASRRQGAGYGYTF.